This T cell receptor (beta chain) was recorded in a study of siplizumab effects on memory and regulatory T cells (dated by TCRdb to the late 2010s). Some background on the complete study: The study examined how the anti-CD2 antibody siplizumab affects alloreactive T-cell subsets in allogeneic mixed lymphocyte reactions built from human PBMCs. On the study overall, not on this receptor specifically: Whether proliferating Tregs from siplizumab cultures were suppressive was not functionally confirmed. Roughly 75-97% of proliferating CD4+ or CD8+ clones could not be assigned a naive or memory phenotype. Because sequences below about 10^-5 frequency were poorly captured, only a minor fraction of alloreactive clones could be mapped to unstimulated subsets. Of the alloreactive CD4+ clones that could be mapped, the Treg-derived share averaged approximately 69% with siplizumab compared with roughly 27% in control reactions. Unstimulated naive T cells appeared more diverse than memory T cells, and naive cells seemed to contribute substantially to the alloresponse. The cumulative frequency of alloreactive sequences that could be traced back to unstimulated CD4+ memory T cells was significantly reduced by siplizumab.

This clone appeared once. No cognate antigen has been identified for it. No base quality values were provided; no much bigger clone lies one nucleotide off. From its cysteine to its phenylalanine, the CDR3 spans 14 amino acids. The read is trimmed to its CDR3 DNA, 42 bases read in frame from base 1. Via the germline V gene, CDR1 is MNHNS and CDR2 SASEGT. V is clipped by 6 bases and J by 1 base, and the sequence between their germline boundaries is 12 bases long. Sorted unstimulated T cells and proliferating T cells recovered from mixed lymphocyte reactions underwent TCRbeta CDR3 sequencing. Fresh whole blood from around eleven HLA-typed healthy donors served as the source for isolating PBMCs. Unstimulated CD4+ regulatory T cells were FACS-sorted to map the origin of alloreactive clones. The library was obtained by the immunoSEQ multiplex PCR assay. About 10^5 TCR templates per sample were assayed by the deep sequencing platform. Genomic DNA extracted from sorted T cells was used for TCRbeta CDR3 sequencing. The authors processed their data as follows. The R programming language was used for the clonal analysis of the TCRbeta CDR3 data. Alloreactive CD4+ and CD8+ clones were identified by comparing unstimulated samples to CFSE-low samples taken after the reaction. Regulatory or non-regulatory origin of alloreactive CD4+ clones was assigned by matching sequences to the sorted unstimulated Treg and non-Treg repertoires. TCRdb obtained this table from immuneACCESS and retained in-frame rearrangements with V and J assigned. These tables miss some clones; where compared with another copy, unresolved V genes account for less than half of the shortfall, and the remainder is unexplained. D and trimming were read from the DNA, whereas the V and J calls and clone size are those reported in that table. The sample contains over 100,000 clones, about 91% of them found a single time. The ten largest clones add up to 0.6% to 0.8% of the sample.

The sequenced sample was Tregs sorted from blood. The TCR was taken from a human donor in good health. The sequence links TRBV6-1 to TRBJ1-1; no D segment can be confidently identified. The DNA is TGTGCCAGCAGGGACCTAACGGGGAACACTGAAGCTTTCTTT. This sequence encodes CASRDLTGNTEAFF.